This TCR beta chain derives from a study of cytomegalovirus exposure and HLA in healthy donors. General study points: Cytomegalovirus status was reportedly diagnosed by the classifier with high specificity and sensitivity.

The study drew the donors from its approximately 130-subject validation cohort, separate from the approximately 700-subject first cohort. Generated by immunoSEQ multiplex PCR, the TCRdb table keeps only in-frame clones and is missing some. Among about 84,000 clones listed, roughly 93% were seen once. With 1 base clipped from V and 3 bases from J, the junction kept 7 bases outside the gene matches. CDR1 and CDR2 (germline): SGHRS, YFSETQ. The CDR3 consists of 17 residues. On this clone itself: Its antigen remains unknown.

The J gene is TRBJ2-2, the V gene TRBV5-1; 9 bases match TRBD2. The sequence was obtained from a young man in good health and CMV-seronegative. The sample comprised PBMCs. CDR3 in amino acids: CASSLSISGGDTGELFF. DNA of the CDR3: TGCGCCAGCAGCTTGTCCATTAGCGGGGGCGACACCGGGGAGCTGTTTTTT.